One and the same sample provided the 10 T cell receptor beta chains below, sequenced in a study of Ad26.COV2.S vaccination and SARS-CoV-2 variants. Assay used: immunoSEQ multiplex PCR; TCRdb lists only in-frame clones, some missing. The data hold hundreds of thousands of clones, with roughly nine tenths observed a single time. The sample in question was peripheral blood, obtained after recovery from COVID-19. These receptors came from a human donor who had recovered from COVID-19.

The rearrangement uses TRBV6-5 and TRBJ1-1; 7 nucleotides align to TRBD1. Looked up from germline, CDR1 is MNHEY and CDR2 is SVGAGI. The CDR3 loop spans 12 amino acids. V gave up 8 bases and J gave up 4 bases; unmatched junction bases: 4. For the CDR3, the DNA is TGTGCCAGCGGAACAGGGGTCACTGAAGCTTTCTTT. This gives the protein CASGTGVTEAFF.

The chain recombines TRBV6-5 with TRBJ2-1; no definite D call. The ends were cut back, 0 bases at V and 2 bases at J, with 8 bases in the middle. CDR3 length: 15 residues. Germline V gene lookup returns CDR1 MNHEY and CDR2 SVGAGI. The chain's CDR3 is CASSYSRLPYNEQFF. DNA for the CDR3: TGTGCCAGCAGTTACTCCCGGCTGCCCTACAATGAGCAGTTCTTC.

The chain is built from TRBV4-3 and TRBJ2-6, with D perhaps matching TRBD1 or TRBD2 (5 bases each). Germline V lookup: CDR1 LGHNA, CDR2 YSLEER. Deletions cut 1 base from V and 0 bases from J, with 7 bases between. This CDR3 comprises 16 residues. This chain's CDR3 is CASSQVGGSGANVLTF. In nucleotides, the CDR3 is TGCGCCAGCAGCCAAGTTGGGGGCTCTGGGGCCAACGTCCTGACTTTC.

The chain employs TRBV9 and TRBJ1-1, with 8 bases fitting TRBD1. There are 16 residues in the CDR3. Germline assignment: CDR1 SGDLS and CDR2 YYNGEE. The V and J ends lost 4 bases and 1 base, in that order; junction bases with no gene match: 9. CDR3 DNA sequence: TGTGCCAGCAGCCGTGCGACAGGGGCGAAGAACACTGAAGCTTTCTTT. It encodes CASSRATGAKNTEAFF.

The V call is TRBV11-2, the J call TRBJ1-5; maybe TRBD1 (5 bases). This CDR3 has 15 amino acids. From germline, CDR1 is SGHAT and CDR2 FQNNGV. Deletions cut 1 base from V and 3 bases from J, with 10 bases between. The CDR3 spells CASSLGGGTNQPQHF. CDR3 in DNA: TGTGCCAGCAGCTTAGGGGGGGGGACCAATCAGCCCCAGCATTTT.

This chain links TRBV6-5 with TRBJ2-7, with 7 positions matching TRBD1. This CDR3 has 16 amino acids. Germline V CDR1 and CDR2: MNHEY, SVGAGI. V was pared by 3 bases and J by 4 bases, with 12 bases of the junction left unmatched. CDR3 protein: CASSYQGGRRQYEQYF. The CDR3 DNA reads TGTGCCAGCAGTTATCAAGGGGGCCGAAGACAATACGAGCAGTACTTC.

The V gene is TRBV7-9, the J gene TRBJ1-4; D remains ambiguous. The ends were cut back, 1 base at V and 0 bases at J, with 12 bases in the middle. This CDR3 region has 17 residues. Germline lookup yields CDR1 SEHNR and CDR2 FQNEAQ (reference sequence). CDR3 sequence: CASSLVGRFATNEKLFF. The DNA for the CDR3 is TGTGCCAGCAGCTTAGTCGGCAGGTTTGCAACTAATGAAAAACTGTTTTTT.

This clone was seen only once. V is TRBV6-5 and J is TRBJ2-7, with D perhaps matching TRBD1 or TRBD2 (5 bases each). CDR3 size: 14 residues. Germline V CDR1 and CDR2: MNHEY, SVGAGI. Between the trimmed V and J ends, which lost 6 bases and 2 bases, there was a span of 14 bases. CDR3 in amino acids: CASRPRTGPYEQYF. In DNA, the CDR3 is TGTGCCAGCAGGCCCCGGACGGGACCCTACGAGCAGTACTTC.

This chain links TRBV4-2 with TRBJ1-6; D unresolved. CDR3 length: 15 residues. Germline V gene sequence: CDR1 LGHNA, CDR2 YNFKEQ. V lost 1 base to trimming and J lost 11 bases, with 15 bases between them. CDR3 sequence (DNA): TGTGCCAGCAGCCAAGGGCTGTTGGGCGAGGCACCCCTCCACTTT. Its translation is CASSQGLLGEAPLHF.

A single count supports this clone. The chain is built from TRBV6-1 and TRBJ1-1; a weak D match, TRBD1 (5 bases). Germline V gene lookup returns CDR1 MNHNS and CDR2 SASEGT. V dropped 2 bases and J dropped 4 bases, with 11 bases sitting between them. The CDR3 consists of 14 residues. CDR3 bases: TGTGCCAGCAGTGAACGTATCAGGGTCACTGAAGCTTTCTTT. Amino acids: CASSERIRVTEAFF.